Listed below are T cell receptor beta chains from one sample, sequenced in a study of blood T cell repertoires in COVID-19. The table came from immunoSEQ multiplex PCR; TCRdb's copy has only in-frame clones and leaves some out. This sample has about 79,000 clones; around 90% occur once, and the top ten carry roughly 4.4%. The sequenced material came from peripheral blood. Receptors were obtained from a man in his fifties or sixties with active COVID-19. Both conserved end residues are part of each CDR3. The order of the fields is clone size, D gene, J gene, V gene, CDR3 protein, CDR3 DNA. A D gene is named only where the DNA matches it firmly. Clone size is not always given. Where it is, it says once, few, many or a class for expanded clones.

abundance: NA
d_gene: TRBD1
j_gene: TRBJ2-7
v_gene: TRBV7-9
CDR3aa: CASSRGTGGFIDEQYF
CDR3nt: TGTGCCAGCAGCCGAGGGACAGGGGGCTTTATCGACGAGCAGTACTTC

abundance: NA
d_gene: NA
j_gene: TRBJ1-1
v_gene: TRBV9
CDR3aa: CASSLDDGGDTEAFF
CDR3nt: TGTGCCAGCAGCCTTGACGACGGGGGGGACACTGAAGCTTTCTTT

abundance: NA
d_gene: NA
j_gene: TRBJ2-2
v_gene: TRBV4-3
CDR3aa: CASSQEPPGLNTGELFF
CDR3nt: TGCGCCAGCAGCCAAGAACCCCCGGGATTGAACACCGGGGAGCTGTTTTTT

abundance: NA
d_gene: TRBD1
j_gene: TRBJ2-7
v_gene: TRBV3-1/TRBV3-2
CDR3aa: CASSPGQGFYEQYF
CDR3nt: TGTGCCAGCAGCCCGGGACAGGGGTTTTACGAGCAGTACTTC

abundance: once
d_gene: NA
j_gene: TRBJ1-2
v_gene: TRBV28
CDR3aa: CASSSLGTGETF
CDR3nt: TGTGCCAGCAGTTCCCTGGGGACGGGGGAGACCTTC

abundance: NA
d_gene: NA
j_gene: TRBJ2-4
v_gene: TRBV1
CDR3aa: CTSSQAEPYVGVNKNIQYF
CDR3nt: TGCACCAGCAGCCAAGCGGAACCGTACGTCGGGGTAAACAAAAACATTCAGTACTTC

abundance: NA
d_gene: NA
j_gene: TRBJ2-3
v_gene: TRBV11-3
CDR3aa: CASSENSNTDTQYF
CDR3nt: TGTGCCAGCAGCGAGAATAGCAACACAGATACGCAGTATTTT

abundance: once
d_gene: NA
j_gene: TRBJ2-2
v_gene: TRBV7-8
CDR3aa: CASSLGGFTGELFF
CDR3nt: TGTGCCAGCAGCTTAGGCGGATTCACCGGGGAGCTGTTTTTT

abundance: NA
d_gene: NA
j_gene: TRBJ2-7
v_gene: TRBV3-1/TRBV3-2
CDR3aa: CASSQLVLGYEQYF
CDR3nt: TGTGCCAGCAGCCAGCTAGTGTTAGGCTACGAGCAGTACTTC

abundance: NA
d_gene: NA
j_gene: TRBJ2-5
v_gene: TRBV7-9
CDR3aa: CASSLPAGETQYF
CDR3nt: TGTGCCAGCAGCTTACCCGCCGGGGAGACCCAGTACTTC

abundance: once
d_gene: NA
j_gene: TRBJ1-1
v_gene: TRBV3-1/TRBV3-2
CDR3aa: CASSRSGNTEAFF
CDR3nt: TGTGCCAGCAGCCGGTCCGGGAACACTGAAGCTTTCTTT

abundance: NA
d_gene: NA
j_gene: TRBJ1-6
v_gene: TRBV9
CDR3aa: CASSGGPGYSPLHF
CDR3nt: TGTGCCAGCAGCGGAGGACCAGGGTATTCACCCCTCCACTTT

abundance: NA
d_gene: NA
j_gene: TRBJ2-2
v_gene: TRBV9
CDR3aa: CASSVGAGELRTGELFF
CDR3nt: TGTGCCAGCAGCGTAGGAGCAGGGGAACTTCGCACCGGGGAGCTGTTTTTT

abundance: NA
d_gene: TRBD2
j_gene: TRBJ2-5
v_gene: TRBV7-3
CDR3aa: CASSLAGGRQETQYF
CDR3nt: TGTGCCAGCAGCCTAGCGGGGGGGCGGCAAGAGACCCAGTACTTC

abundance: once
d_gene: NA
j_gene: TRBJ2-1
v_gene: TRBV7-2
CDR3aa: CASSLRSVPYNEQFF
CDR3nt: TGTGCCAGCAGCTTACGTAGCGTCCCCTACAATGAGCAGTTCTTC

abundance: NA
d_gene: NA
j_gene: TRBJ2-2
v_gene: TRBV5-4
CDR3aa: CASSLDKGELFF
CDR3nt: TGTGCCAGCAGCTTGGACAAGGGGGAGCTGTTTTTT

abundance: NA
d_gene: NA
j_gene: TRBJ2-2
v_gene: TRBV2
CDR3aa: CASSDKHPTGELFF
CDR3nt: TGTGCCAGCAGTGATAAACACCCCACCGGGGAGCTGTTTTTT

abundance: many
d_gene: TRBD1
j_gene: TRBJ1-1
v_gene: TRBV7-9
CDR3aa: CASSSRTGYVAFF
CDR3nt: TGTGCCAGCAGCTCAAGGACAGGGTATGTAGCTTTCTTT

abundance: NA
d_gene: NA
j_gene: TRBJ2-1
v_gene: TRBV10-1
CDR3aa: CASSERSGVLNEQFF
CDR3nt: TGCGCCAGCAGTGAGCGCTCCGGGGTCTTAAATGAGCAGTTCTTC

abundance: NA
d_gene: NA
j_gene: TRBJ2-2
v_gene: TRBV2
CDR3aa: CASSALPGIGELFF
CDR3nt: TGTGCCAGCAGCGCCCTTCCGGGAATCGGGGAGCTGTTTTTT